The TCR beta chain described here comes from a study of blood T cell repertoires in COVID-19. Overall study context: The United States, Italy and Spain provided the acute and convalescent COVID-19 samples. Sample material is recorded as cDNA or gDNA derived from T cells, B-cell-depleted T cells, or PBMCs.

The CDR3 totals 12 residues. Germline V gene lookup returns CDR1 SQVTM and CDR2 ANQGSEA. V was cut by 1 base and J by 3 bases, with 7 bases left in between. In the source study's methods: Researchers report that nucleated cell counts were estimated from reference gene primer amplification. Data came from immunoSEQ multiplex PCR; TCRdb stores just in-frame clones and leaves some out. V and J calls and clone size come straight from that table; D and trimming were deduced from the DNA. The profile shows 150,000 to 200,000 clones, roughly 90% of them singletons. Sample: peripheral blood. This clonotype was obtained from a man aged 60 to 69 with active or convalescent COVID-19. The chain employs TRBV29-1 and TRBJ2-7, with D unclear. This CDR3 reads CSVEARNYEQYF. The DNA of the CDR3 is TGCAGCGTTGAAGCCAGGAACTACGAGCAGTACTTC.